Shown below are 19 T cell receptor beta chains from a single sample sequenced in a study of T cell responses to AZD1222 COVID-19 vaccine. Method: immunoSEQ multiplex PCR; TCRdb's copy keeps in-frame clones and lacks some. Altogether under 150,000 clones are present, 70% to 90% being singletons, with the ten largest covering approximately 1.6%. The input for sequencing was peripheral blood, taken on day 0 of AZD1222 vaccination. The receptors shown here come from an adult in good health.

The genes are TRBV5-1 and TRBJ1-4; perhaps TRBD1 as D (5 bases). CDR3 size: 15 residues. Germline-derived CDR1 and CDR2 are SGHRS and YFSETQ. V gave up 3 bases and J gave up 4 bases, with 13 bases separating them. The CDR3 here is CASSSAGSINEKLFF. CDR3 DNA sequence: TGCGCCAGCAGCTCCGCAGGGTCCATTAATGAAAAACTGTTTTTT.

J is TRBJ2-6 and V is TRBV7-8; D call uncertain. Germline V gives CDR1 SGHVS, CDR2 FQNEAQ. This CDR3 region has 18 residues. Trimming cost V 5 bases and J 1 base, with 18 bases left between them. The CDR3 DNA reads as TGTGCCAGCAGCCCGTGGTGGCAATTATCGTCTGGGGCCAACGTCCTGACTTTC. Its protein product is CASSPWWQLSSGANVLTF.

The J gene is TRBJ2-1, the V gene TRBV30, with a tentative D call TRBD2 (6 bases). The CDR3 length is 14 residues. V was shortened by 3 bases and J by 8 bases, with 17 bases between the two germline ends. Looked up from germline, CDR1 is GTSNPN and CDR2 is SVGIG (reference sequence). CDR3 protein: CAWSLLGGRDEQFF. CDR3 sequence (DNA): TGTGCCTGGAGCTTATTGGGGGGAAGGGATGAGCAGTTCTTC.

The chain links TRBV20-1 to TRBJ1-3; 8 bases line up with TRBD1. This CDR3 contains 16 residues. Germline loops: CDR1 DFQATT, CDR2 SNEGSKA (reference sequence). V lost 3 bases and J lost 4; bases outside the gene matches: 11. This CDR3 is CSASKDRVVGGNTIYF. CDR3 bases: TGCAGTGCTAGTAAGGACAGGGTAGTGGGCGGAAACACCATATATTTT.

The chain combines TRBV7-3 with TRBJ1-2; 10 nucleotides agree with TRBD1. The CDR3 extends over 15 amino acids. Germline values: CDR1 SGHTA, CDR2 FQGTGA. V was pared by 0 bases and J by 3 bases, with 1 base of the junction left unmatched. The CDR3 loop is CASSLTGTGDYGYTF. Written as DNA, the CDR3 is TGTGCCAGCAGCTTAACGGGGACAGGGGACTATGGCTACACCTTC.

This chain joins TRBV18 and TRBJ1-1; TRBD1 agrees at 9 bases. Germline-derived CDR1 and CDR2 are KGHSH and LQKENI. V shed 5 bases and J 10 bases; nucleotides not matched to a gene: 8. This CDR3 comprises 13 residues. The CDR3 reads CASSEEQGAGAFF. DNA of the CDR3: TGTGCCAGCTCAGAGGAACAGGGGGCGGGAGCTTTCTTT.

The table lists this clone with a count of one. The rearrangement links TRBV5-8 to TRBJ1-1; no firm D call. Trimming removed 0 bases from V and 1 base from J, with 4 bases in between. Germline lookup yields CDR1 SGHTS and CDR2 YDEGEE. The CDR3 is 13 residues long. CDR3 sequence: CASSLGWNTEAFF. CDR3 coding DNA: TGTGCCAGCAGCTTGGGGTGGAACACTGAAGCTTTCTTT.

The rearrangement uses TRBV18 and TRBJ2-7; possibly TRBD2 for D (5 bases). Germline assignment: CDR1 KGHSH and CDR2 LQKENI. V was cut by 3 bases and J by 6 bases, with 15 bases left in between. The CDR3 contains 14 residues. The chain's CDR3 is CASSPASTSGEQYF. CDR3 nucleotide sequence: TGTGCCAGCTCACCCGCTAGCACCTCCGGCGAGCAGTACTTC.

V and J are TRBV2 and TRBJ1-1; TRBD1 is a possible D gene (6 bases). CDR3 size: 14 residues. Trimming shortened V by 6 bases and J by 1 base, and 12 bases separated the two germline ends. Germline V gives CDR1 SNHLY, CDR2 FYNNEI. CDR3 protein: CASRDRLKNTEAFF. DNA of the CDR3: TGTGCCAGCAGAGACAGGTTGAAGAACACTGAAGCTTTCTTT.

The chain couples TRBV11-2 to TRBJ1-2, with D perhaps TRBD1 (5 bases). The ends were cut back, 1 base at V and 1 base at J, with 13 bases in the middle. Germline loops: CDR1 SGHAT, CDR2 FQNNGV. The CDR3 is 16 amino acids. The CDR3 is CASSLARQSINYGYTF. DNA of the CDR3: TGTGCCAGCAGCTTAGCCCGACAGAGCATTAACTATGGCTACACCTTC.

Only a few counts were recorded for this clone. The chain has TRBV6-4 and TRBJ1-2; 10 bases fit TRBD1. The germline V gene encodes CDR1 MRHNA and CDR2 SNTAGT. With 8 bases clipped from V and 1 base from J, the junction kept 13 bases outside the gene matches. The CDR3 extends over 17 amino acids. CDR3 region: CASLFGTGDLHNYGYTF. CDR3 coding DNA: TGTGCCAGCCTCTTCGGGACAGGGGATTTACATAACTATGGCTACACCTTC.

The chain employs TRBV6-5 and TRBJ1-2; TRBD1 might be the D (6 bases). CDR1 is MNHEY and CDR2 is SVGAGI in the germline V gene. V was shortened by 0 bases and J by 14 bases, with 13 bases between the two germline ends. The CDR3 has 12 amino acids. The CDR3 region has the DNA TGTGCCAGCAGTTACTCGGATGGGGACACGACCTTC. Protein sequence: CASSYSDGDTTF.

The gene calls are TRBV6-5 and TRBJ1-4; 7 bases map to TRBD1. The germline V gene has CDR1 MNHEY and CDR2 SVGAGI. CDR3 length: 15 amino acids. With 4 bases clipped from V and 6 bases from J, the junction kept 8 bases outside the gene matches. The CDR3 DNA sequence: TGTGCCAGCAGTTTGTCGACAGGGCGGGATGAAAAACTGTTTTTT. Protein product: CASSLSTGRDEKLFF.

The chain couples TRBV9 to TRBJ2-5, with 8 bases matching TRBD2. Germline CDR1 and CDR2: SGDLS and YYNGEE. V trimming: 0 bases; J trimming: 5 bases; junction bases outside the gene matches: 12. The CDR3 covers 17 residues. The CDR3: CASSVAPAAGVLETQYF. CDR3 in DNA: TGTGCCAGCAGCGTAGCTCCTGCAGCGGGGGTGCTGGAGACCCAGTACTTC.

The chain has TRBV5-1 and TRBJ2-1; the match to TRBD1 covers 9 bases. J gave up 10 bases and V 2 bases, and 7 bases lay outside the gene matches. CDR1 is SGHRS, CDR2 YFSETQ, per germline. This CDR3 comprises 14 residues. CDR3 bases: TGCGCCAGCAGCTTACAGGGGGCCAGCAACGAGCAGTTCTTC. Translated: CASSLQGASNEQFF.

This CDR3 reads CASSPPVLETQYF. The CDR3 DNA reads TGTGCCAGCTCACCACCGGTCCTAGAGACCCAGTACTTC. The chain joins TRBV18 to TRBJ2-5; D call uncertain. This CDR3 is 13 amino acids long. V lost 0 bases and J 4 bases, leaving 6 bases between the germline ends. Germline V gene data show CDR1 as KGHSH and CDR2 as LQKENI.

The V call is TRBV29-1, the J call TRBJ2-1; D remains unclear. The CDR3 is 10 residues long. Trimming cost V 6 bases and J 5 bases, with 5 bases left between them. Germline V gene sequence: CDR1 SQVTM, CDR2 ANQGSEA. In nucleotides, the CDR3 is TGCAGCGTGCGCGACAATGAGCAGTTCTTC. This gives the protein CSVRDNEQFF.

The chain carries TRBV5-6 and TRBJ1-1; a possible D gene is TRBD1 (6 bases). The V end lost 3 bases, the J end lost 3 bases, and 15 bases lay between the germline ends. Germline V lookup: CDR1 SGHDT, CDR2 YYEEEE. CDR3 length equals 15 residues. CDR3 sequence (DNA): TGTGCCAGCAGCTCGACAGGCTTAGGGTACACTGAAGCTTTCTTT. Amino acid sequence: CASSSTGLGYTEAFF.

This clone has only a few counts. CDR3 amino acids: CASRPGSNTEAFF. For the CDR3, the DNA is TGTGCCAGCAGACCCGGCTCGAACACTGAAGCTTTCTTT. J is TRBJ1-1 and V is TRBV27; D call uncertain. Trimming pared 6 bases from V and 1 base from J, leaving 9 bases between. The CDR3 runs to 13 residues. From germline, CDR1 is MNHEY and CDR2 SMNVEV (reference sequence).